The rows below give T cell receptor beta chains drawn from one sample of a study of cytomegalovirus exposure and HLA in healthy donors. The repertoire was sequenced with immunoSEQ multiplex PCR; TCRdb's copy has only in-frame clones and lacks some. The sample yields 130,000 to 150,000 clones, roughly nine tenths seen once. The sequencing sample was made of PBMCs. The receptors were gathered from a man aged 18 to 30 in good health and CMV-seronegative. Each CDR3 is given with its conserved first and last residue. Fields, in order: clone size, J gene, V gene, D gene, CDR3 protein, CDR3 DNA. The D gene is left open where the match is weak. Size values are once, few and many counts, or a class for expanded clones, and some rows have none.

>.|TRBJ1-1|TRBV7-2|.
CASTNYLNTEAFF
TGTGCCAGCACCAACTACTTGAACACTGAAGCTTTCTTT
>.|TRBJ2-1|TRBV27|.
CASSSDRDTYNEQFF
TGTGCCAGCAGTTCGGACCGGGACACCTACAATGAGCAGTTCTTC
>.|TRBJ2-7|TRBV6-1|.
CASSEVARGGPFEQYF
TGTGCCAGCAGTGAAGTTGCTAGGGGGGGGCCGTTCGAGCAGTACTTC
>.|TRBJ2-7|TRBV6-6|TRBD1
CASSTGTGGPYEQYF
TGTGCCAGCAGCACCGGGACAGGGGGCCCCTACGAGCAGTACTTC
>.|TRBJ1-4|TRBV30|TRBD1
CAWSVKGAEGKLFF
TGTGCCTGGAGTGTAAAGGGGGCTGAGGGAAAACTGTTTTTT
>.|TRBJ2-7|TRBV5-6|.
CASSLAISYEQYF
TGTGCCAGCAGCTTGGCCATCAGCTACGAGCAGTACTTC
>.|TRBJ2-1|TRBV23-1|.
CASSIEVVVSYNEQFF
TGCGCCAGCAGCATAGAGGTTGTAGTTTCCTACAATGAGCAGTTCTTC
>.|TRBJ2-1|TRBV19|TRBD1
CASSILRPGGYNEQFF
TGTGCCAGTAGTATTTTAAGGCCAGGGGGTTACAATGAGCAGTTCTTC
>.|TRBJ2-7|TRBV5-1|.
CASSLQYRDLGEQYF
TGCGCCAGCAGCTTACAGTACAGGGACCTTGGGGAGCAGTACTTC
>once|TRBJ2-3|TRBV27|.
CASTRVGATDTQYF
TGTGCCAGCACCCGGGTGGGAGCTACAGATACGCAGTATTTT
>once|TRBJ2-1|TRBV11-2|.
CASSLGPGLGYNEQFF
TGTGCCAGCAGCTTAGGCCCGGGACTCGGATACAATGAGCAGTTCTTC
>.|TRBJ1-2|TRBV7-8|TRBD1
CASSSHDRVDYGYTF
TGTGCCAGCAGCTCCCATGACAGGGTTGACTATGGCTACACCTTC
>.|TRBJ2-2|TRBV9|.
CASSTTDGHHPGELFF
TGTGCCAGCAGCACCACGGACGGACACCACCCGGGGGAGCTGTTTTTT
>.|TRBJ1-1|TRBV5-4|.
CASSFGEMNTEAFF
TGTGCCAGCAGCTTCGGGGAAATGAACACTGAAGCTTTCTTT
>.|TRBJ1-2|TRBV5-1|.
CASSLVQNYGYTF
TGCGCCAGCAGCTTGGTACAGAACTATGGCTACACCTTC
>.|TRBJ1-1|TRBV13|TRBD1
CASSPPDRGPTEAFF
TGTGCCAGCAGCCCACCGGACAGGGGGCCCACTGAAGCTTTCTTT
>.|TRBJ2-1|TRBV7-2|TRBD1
CASSLVATGSNEQFF
TGTGCCAGCAGCTTAGTAGCGACAGGGTCTAATGAGCAGTTCTTC
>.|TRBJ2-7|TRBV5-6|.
CASSLHLGEQYF
TGTGCCAGCAGCCTCCATCTAGGCGAGCAGTACTTC